Each of the 20 T cell receptor beta chains below was sequenced from the same sample in a study of Graves' ophthalmopathy and Graves' hyperthyroidism. The authors amplified TCR beta CDR3 regions from RNA transcripts. The library came from an HTBI-primed first-round RT-PCR and a second-round multiplex PCR. TCRdb re-called the multiplex PCR reads with MiXCR, one entry per CDR3 protein. This table holds approximately 1.2 million distinct CDR3 sequences, about two fifths found once. Sequenced material: peripheral blood or thyroid tissue (not recorded which). The receptors were gathered from an adult man with Graves' hyperthyroidism.

The chain employs TRBV7-2 and TRBJ1-5; D gene ambiguous. The CDR3 totals 16 residues. The V and J ends lost 0 bases and 2 bases respectively, with 11 bases between them. Germline V lookup: CDR1 SGHTA, CDR2 FQGNSA. CDR3 loop: CASSLAPSVGNQPQHF. DNA for the CDR3: TGTGCCAGCAGCTTAGCGCCGAGCGTGGGCAATCAGCCCCAGCATTTT.

This clonotype was seen ten or more times. The chain recombines TRBV5-5 with TRBJ1-5; D not certain. Germline CDR1 and CDR2: SGHKS and YYEKEE (reference sequence). The CDR3 is 13 residues long. V lost 0 bases and J 3 bases, leaving 4 bases between the germline ends. The CDR3 region has the DNA TGTGCCAGCAGCTTGGCCTACAATCAGCCCCAGCATTTT. Its protein is CASSLAYNQPQHF.

This clonotype has only a few counts. This rearrangement joins TRBV5-4 to TRBJ2-1, with 11 nucleotides matching TRBD2. The CDR3 length is 15 residues. CDR1 is SGHNT, CDR2 YYREEE, per germline (reference sequence). V lost 1 base to trimming and J lost 5 bases; unmatched junction nucleotides: 2. The CDR3 nucleotides read TGTGCCAGCAGCTTGTCACTAGCGGGAGACAATGAGCAGTTCTTC. This translates into CASSLSLAGDNEQFF.

In this sample, this clonotype turned up a few times. J is TRBJ1-5 and V is TRBV24-1; a weak D match, TRBD1 (5 bases). Germline assignment: CDR1 KGHDR and CDR2 SFDVKD. This CDR3 has 14 residues. V dropped 5 bases and J dropped 7 bases, with 14 bases sitting between them. The CDR3 DNA reads as TGTGCCACCAGTGCCGCGGGGGGTGACCAGCCCCAGCATTTT. It encodes CATSAAGGDQPQHF.

The chain joins TRBV7-7 to TRBJ2-7, with no clear D. This CDR3 has 14 amino acids. V lost 5 bases and J 2 bases, leaving 13 bases between the germline ends. Looked up from germline, CDR1 is SSHAT and CDR2 is FNYEAQ (reference sequence). The CDR3 spells CASSPYLKTYEQYF. The DNA for the CDR3 is TGTGCCAGCAGCCCGTATTTGAAAACCTACGAGCAGTACTTC.

Comments on this clonotype: A much larger clone differs by one base, so this may be a read error. The rearrangement joins TRBV5-4 to TRBJ1-6, with TRBD1 matching over 9 bases. Germline V gene lookup returns CDR1 SGHNT and CDR2 YYREEE (reference sequence). The CDR3 runs 15 residues. The CDR3 DNA reads TGTGCCAACAGCTTAAACAGGGGGCTGGGATCACCCCTCCACTTT. Translated: CANSLNRGLGSPLHF.

Comments on this clonotype: Mismatch with germline at one junction end may stem from a read error. This chain connects TRBV10-2 to TRBJ1-6; a possible D gene is TRBD1 (6 bases). Germline V gene sequence: CDR1 WSHSY, CDR2 SAAADI. This CDR3 comprises 17 residues. For the CDR3, the DNA is TGTGCCAGCAGATACTTGACAGGCCGCCCCTATAATTCACCCCTCCACTTT. Its translation is CASRYLTGRPYNSPLHF.

A remark on this clonotype: With a much larger clone just one base away, this may be a read error. The genes are TRBV27 and TRBJ1-4; 8 nucleotides align to TRBD1. V shed 5 bases, J shed 0 bases, and the junction held 2 bases outside the gene matches. Germline V CDR1 and CDR2: MNHEY, SMNVEV (reference sequence). This CDR3 spans 15 amino acids. The CDR3 sequence: CASSKQGATNEKLFF. In nucleotides, the CDR3 is TGTGCCAGCAGTAAACAGGGGGCAACTAATGAAAAACTGTTTTTT.

The J gene is TRBJ2-7, the V gene TRBV15, with 9 bases aligning to TRBD2. Near its end, the DNA agrees better with TRBJ2-1, so the J call may be wrong. The germline CDR1 and CDR2 sequences are LNHNV and YYDKDF (reference sequence). CDR3 size: 15 residues. The DNA of the CDR3 is TGTGCCACCAGCACTCGGCGGGAGGGCCGGAATGAGCAGTTCTTC. Translated, it gives CATSTRREGRNEQFF.

This clonotype was counted a single time. This sequence joins TRBV12-3 or TRBV12-4 and TRBJ2-7; D perhaps matches TRBD2 (6 bases). V lost 6 bases and J 1 base, leaving 19 bases between the germline ends. CDR3 length: 16 amino acids. The CDR3 reads CASRRPNSGYSYEQYF. CDR3 nucleotide sequence: TGTGCCAGCAGGCGACCAAATAGCGGATATTCCTACGAGCAGTACTTC.

This clonotype has at least ten counts. J is TRBJ2-5 and V is TRBV7-8, with 13 bases fitting TRBD2. This CDR3 region has 19 residues. Losses at the gene ends were 0 bases for V and 5 bases for J; bases not matched to a gene: 12. Germline V gene lookup returns CDR1 SGHVS and CDR2 FQNEAQ. The CDR3 DNA follows: TGTGCCAGCAGCTTAGCCCCAACTAGCGGGGGGGTCCTCGGTGAGACCCAGTACTTC. It encodes CASSLAPTSGGVLGETQYF.

The rearrangement joins TRBV7-6 to TRBJ1-1, with D unclear. Germline CDR1 reads SGHVS; CDR2 reads FNYEAQ. V lost 2 bases and J lost 1, with 14 bases in between. This CDR3 is built from 16 residues. CDR3 coding DNA: TGTGCCAGCAGCTTACGTCTGGACCGCACGAACACTGAAGCTTTCTTT. Translating it yields CASSLRLDRTNTEAFF.

Worth noting for this clonotype: At one of its ends the junction is not consistent with the germline gene, which may arise from a read error. The chain joins TRBV5-1 to TRBJ1-5; D not resolved. Germline CDR1 SGHRS, CDR2 YFSETQ. The CDR3 covers 15 residues. CDR3 DNA sequence: TGCGCCAGCAGGTTGGACGGCGGTAGCAATCAGCCCCAGCATTTT. This sequence encodes CASRLDGGSNQPQHF.

This clonotype was seen a handful of times. J is TRBJ1-6 and V is TRBV28; D may be TRBD1 (6 bases). The CDR3 has 15 residues. Trimming left V 5 bases short and J 8 bases short, with 16 bases between. Germline V CDR1 and CDR2: MDHEN, SYDVKM. The CDR3 DNA follows: TGTGCCAGCAGTCAGCCCCAGGGGAGTGATTCACCCCTCCACTTT. Its protein is CASSQPQGSDSPLHF.

The V gene is TRBV25-1, the J gene TRBJ1-5; TRBD1 agrees at 7 bases. This CDR3 contains 16 residues. The trim removed 6 bases at V and 0 bases at J, leaving 8 bases unmatched. Germline CDR1 reads MGHDK; CDR2 reads SYGVNS. The chain's CDR3 is CASRDKGAYSNQPQHF. CDR3 coding DNA: TGTGCCAGCAGAGATAAGGGGGCATATAGCAATCAGCCCCAGCATTTT.

The CDR3 loop is CASSPGTSVFETQYF. DNA for the CDR3: TGTGCCAGCAGCCCCGGGACTAGCGTTTTTGAGACCCAGTACTTC. This chain joins TRBV7-2 and TRBJ2-5, with 10 bases that match TRBD2. There are 15 residues in the CDR3. Germline loops: CDR1 SGHTA, CDR2 FQGNSA. Trimming cost V 5 bases and J 5 bases; bases outside gene matches: 8.

This clonotype came up many times. The genes are TRBV7-6 and TRBJ2-7, with 16 bases lining up with TRBD2. J gave up 6 bases and V 4 bases, and 9 bases lay outside the gene matches. The length of the CDR3 is 17 residues. CDR1 and CDR2 from the germline V gene are SGHVS and FNYEAQ. In DNA form, the CDR3 reads TGTGCCAGCAGCTCCAGGGGACTAGCGGGAGGGCCGGTCGAGCAGTACTTC. Translating it yields CASSSRGLAGGPVEQYF.

The rearrangement links TRBV5-1 to TRBJ1-2, with TRBD1 identical over 8 bases. V dropped 2 bases and J dropped 5; count of bases not matched to a gene: 8. The CDR3 contains 15 residues. Germline V gene lookup returns CDR1 SGHRS and CDR2 YFSETQ. The CDR3: CASSLQGDAGYGYTF. CDR3 sequence (DNA): TGCGCCAGCAGCTTACAGGGGGATGCTGGGTATGGCTACACCTTC. The full variable domain, completed using reference TRBV5-1 and TRBJ1-2, is KAGVTQTPRYLIKTRGQQVTLSCSPISGHRSVSWYQQTPGQGLQFLFEYFSETQRNKGNFPGRFSGRQFSNSRSEMNVSTLELGDSALYLCASSLQGDAGYGYTFGSGTRLTVV.

This clonotype was observed many times. The chain carries TRBV20-1 and TRBJ1-5, with 10 nucleotides matching TRBD1. Trimming removed 5 bases from V and 6 bases from J; junction bases left unmatched: 10. Germline loops: CDR1 DFQATT, CDR2 SNEGSKA (reference sequence). The CDR3 totals 15 residues. As DNA, the CDR3 is TGCAGTGCTGCCACCGGACAGGGGGTGGTTCAGCCCCAGCATTTT. Translating it yields CSAATGQGVVQPQHF.

The table lists this clonotype with many counts. The CDR3: CASSTTDTASPLHF. The CDR3 DNA follows: TGTGCCAGCAGTACCACGGACACGGCTTCACCCCTCCACTTT. The rearrangement uses TRBV6-5 and TRBJ1-6; tentative D call: TRBD1 (5 bases). CDR3 length equals 14 residues. The V gene lost 5 bases and the J gene lost 9 bases, with 14 bases spanning the gap. The germline V gene has CDR1 MNHEY and CDR2 SVGAGI.